The clone carrying this T cell receptor (beta chain) was seen repeatedly, ten times or more. As yet, its antigen is unknown. This CDR3 comprises 16 residues. Germline V gene data show CDR1 as SGHRS and CDR2 as YFSETQ. V dropped 4 bases and J dropped 8; count of bases not matched to a gene: 8. TCRdb recomputed calls from the multiplex PCR reads with MiXCR, one row per CDR3 protein. The sample contains under 150,000 distinct CDR3 sequences, more than 20% of which appear only once. These data are taken from a study of breast tumors, draining lymph nodes, adjacent tissues. Axillary draining lymph nodes of breast cancer patients supplied the node samples. Study-level findings and limits: Tumor and nontumor repertoires were significantly more similar in luminal-like than in basal-like breast cancer. Data only fit, rather than demonstrated, lymph node origin of most tumor T cells. Tumor TCR diversity was below lymph nodes but above nontumor tissue.

This receptor was taken from a female donor with breast cancer. Some clones in this sample may be carry-over from other donors' samples. The specimen sequenced was axillary lymph node tissue. This sequence joins TRBV5-1 and TRBJ2-1; 14 nucleotides agree with TRBD2. The CDR3, as DNA: TGCGCCAGCAGCCAGACTAGCGGGAGGGCCTGGGATGAGCAGTTCTTC. Protein sequence: CASSQTSGRAWDEQFF. Together with reference TRBV5-1 and TRBJ2-1, the CDR3 gives the full variable domain: KAGVTQTPRYLIKTRGQQVTLSCSPISGHRSVSWYQQTPGQGLQFLFEYFSETQRNKGNFPGRFSGRQFSNSRSEMNVSTLELGDSALYLCASSQTSGRAWDEQFFGPGTRLTVL.